This entry lists 25 T cell receptor beta chains sequenced from one sample in a study of blood T cell repertoires in COVID-19. The table came from immunoSEQ multiplex PCR; TCRdb's copy has only in-frame clones and leaves some out. The sample contains roughly 38,000 clones, 78% of which appear only once. Sequenced material: peripheral blood. The source of these receptors is a man between 60 and 70 years old with acute or convalescent COVID-19.

This rearrangement joins TRBV5-5 to TRBJ2-7, with TRBD2 identical over 13 bases. Germline trimming cut 4 bases from V and 5 bases from J; bases unmatched to any gene: 9. The CDR3 loop spans 16 amino acids. Germline V lookup: CDR1 SGHKS, CDR2 YYEKEE (reference sequence). The CDR3 DNA follows: TGTGCCAGCAGCGAATTCGGACTAGCGGGAGCAAACGAGCAGTACTTC. It codes for CASSEFGLAGANEQYF.

Only a few counts were recorded for this clone. The V gene is TRBV29-1, the J gene TRBJ2-2; 11 positions match TRBD1. Trimming removed 6 bases from V and 4 bases from J; junction bases left unmatched: 4. Germline V gene data show CDR1 as SQVTM and CDR2 as ANQGSEA. This CDR3 comprises 14 residues. The CDR3 loop is CSVGQGASTGELFF. The CDR3 DNA reads TGCAGCGTCGGACAGGGGGCGAGCACCGGGGAGCTGTTTTTT.

The chain combines TRBV27 with TRBJ1-6, with 8 bases fitting TRBD1. Losses at the gene ends were 4 bases for V and 7 bases for J; bases not matched to a gene: 6. Germline CDR1 is MNHEY and CDR2 is SMNVEV (reference sequence). The CDR3 extends over 15 amino acids. CDR3 protein: CASSYRTGTNSPLHF. The CDR3 DNA sequence: TGTGCCAGCAGTTACCGGACAGGGACGAATTCACCCCTCCACTTT.

The rearrangement links TRBV11-3 to TRBJ2-7; D might be TRBD2 (5 bases). Per the germline V gene, CDR1 is SGHNT and CDR2 is YENEEA. The V end lost 0 bases, the J end lost 3 bases, and 12 bases lay between the germline ends. This CDR3 region has 15 residues. DNA for the CDR3: TGTGCCAGCAGCTTAGATAGGGAAGGGAGCTACGAGCAGTACTTC. Its protein is CASSLDREGSYEQYF.

This rearrangement joins TRBV7-8 to TRBJ2-1, with a tentative D call TRBD1 (5 bases). The V end lost 4 bases, the J end lost 4 bases, and 14 bases lay between the germline ends. Germline assignment: CDR1 SGHVS and CDR2 FQNEAQ. This CDR3 comprises 15 residues. The CDR3 reads CASSYRGDRYNEQFF. DNA for the CDR3: TGTGCCAGCAGCTACCGCGGTGACAGATACAATGAGCAGTTCTTC.

The sample holds a few counts of this clone. This chain joins TRBV10-3 and TRBJ1-1, with a weak D call TRBD1 (5 bases). The V gene's germline CDR1 is ENHRY and CDR2 SYGVKD. This CDR3 is 15 amino acids long. V lost 6 bases and J 1 base, leaving 15 bases between the germline ends. Here the CDR3 DNA reads TGTGCCATCAGGGAACTACAGGCTACGAACACTGAAGCTTTCTTT. The encoded protein is CAIRELQATNTEAFF.

This clone was observed many times. The chain couples TRBV11-2 to TRBJ2-3; the D gene is possibly TRBD1 (6 bases). Germline V lookup: CDR1 SGHAT, CDR2 FQNNGV. V was pared by 0 bases and J by 6 bases, with 19 bases between. The CDR3 has 17 residues. The CDR3, as DNA: TGTGCCAGCAGCTTAGAAACGGGCAGGGGACGTTGGGATACGCAGTATTTT. It encodes CASSLETGRGRWDTQYF.

This rearrangement joins TRBV19 to TRBJ2-1; 13 bases fit TRBD2. Per the germline V gene, CDR1 is LNHDA and CDR2 is SQIVND (reference sequence). CDR3 length: 16 residues. V lost 3 bases, J lost 10 bases, and 9 bases stayed unmatched. The CDR3 DNA reads TGTGCCAGTAGTATCCGCCGACTAGCGGGAGGCGACGAGCAGTTCTTC. Translated: CASSIRRLAGGDEQFF.

The V and J genes are TRBV19 and TRBJ2-1, with 13 bases aligning to TRBD2. V was clipped by 5 bases and J by 4 bases; unmatched bases: 8. The CDR3 has 17 amino acids. Germline CDR1 LNHDA, CDR2 SQIVND (reference sequence). This CDR3 reads CASSERTSGGRYNEQFF. Written as DNA, the CDR3 is TGTGCCAGTAGTGAACGGACTAGCGGGGGCCGATACAATGAGCAGTTCTTC.

The gene calls are TRBV11-3 and TRBJ1-2; D may be TRBD1 (5 bases). With 6 bases removed from V and 7 bases from J, the gap between germline ends came to 9 bases. The CDR3 extends over 11 amino acids. Germline CDR1 reads SGHNT; CDR2 reads YENEEA. The CDR3 reads CASRGLFGYTF. DNA for the CDR3: TGTGCCAGCAGGGGGCTGTTTGGCTACACCTTC. Looking up the rest from reference TRBV11-3 and TRBJ1-2 gives the full variable domain: EAGVVQSPRYKIIEKKQPVAFWCNPISGHNTLYWYLQNLGQGPELLIRYENEEAVDDSQLPKDRFSAERLKGVDSTLKIQPAELGDSAVYLCASRGLFGYTFGSGTRLTVV.

V and J are TRBV5-1 and TRBJ2-3; TRBD1 aligns across 8 bases. The J segment lost 2 bases and the V segment lost 1 base, leaving 6 bases of the junction unmatched. Germline V gene sequence: CDR1 SGHRS, CDR2 YFSETQ. The CDR3 runs 16 residues. The CDR3: CASSLKGTGFTDTQYF. In DNA, the CDR3 is TGCGCCAGCAGCTTGAAGGGGACAGGATTCACAGATACGCAGTATTTT. The full variable domain, completed using reference TRBV5-1 and TRBJ2-3, is KAGVTQTPRYLIKTRGQQVTLSCSPISGHRSVSWYQQTPGQGLQFLFEYFSETQRNKGNFPGRFSGRQFSNSRSEMNVSTLELGDSALYLCASSLKGTGFTDTQYFGPGTRLTVL.

This chain links TRBV3-1 (or the pseudogene TRBV3-2) with TRBJ2-1; 12 bases are shared with TRBD2. Germline loops: CDR1 LGHDT, CDR2 YNNKEL (reference sequence). V trimming: 4 bases; J trimming: 7 bases; junction bases outside the gene matches: 5. CDR3 length equals 15 residues. The CDR3: CASSLLAGGRNEQFF. The CDR3 DNA follows: TGTGCCAGCAGCCTACTAGCGGGAGGCCGGAATGAGCAGTTCTTC.

This clone was seen a single time. The chain has TRBV11-3 and TRBJ1-1, with unresolved D. The V and J ends lost 1 base and 6 bases respectively, with 12 bases between them. Germline V gene sequence: CDR1 SGHNT, CDR2 YENEEA. The length of the CDR3 is 14 residues. In DNA, the CDR3 is TGTGCCAGCAGCTTAGGTACGCTGCTAGCTGAAGCTTTCTTT. Its protein is CASSLGTLLAEAFF.

The rearrangement joins TRBV19 to TRBJ1-5, with TRBD1 matching 7 bases. The CDR3 has 18 amino acids. Germline trimming cut 4 bases from V and 0 bases from J; bases unmatched to any gene: 12. Germline CDR1 reads LNHDA; CDR2 reads SQIVND (reference sequence). As DNA, the CDR3 is TGTGCCAGTAGTACCACAGACAGGGCCGTACATAGCAATCAGCCCCAGCATTTT. Translated: CASSTTDRAVHSNQPQHF. The entire variable domain, with the rest obtained from reference TRBV19 and TRBJ1-5, is as follows: DGGITQSPKYLFRKEGQNVTLSCEQNLNHDAMYWYRQDPGQGLRLIYYSQIVNDFQKGDIAEGYSVSREKKESFPLTVTSAQKNPTAFYLCASSTTDRAVHSNQPQHFGDGTRLSIL.

V gene TRBV9 combines with J gene TRBJ2-2; TRBD1 is a possible D gene (6 bases). Germline CDR1 SGDLS, CDR2 YYNGEE. This CDR3 is built from 15 residues. The V gene lost 4 bases and the J gene lost 1 base, with 11 bases spanning the gap. CDR3: CASSQGIVNTGELFF. Here the CDR3 DNA reads TGTGCCAGCAGCCAGGGGATCGTGAACACCGGGGAGCTGTTTTTT. Combining the CDR3 with reference TRBV9 and TRBJ2-2 gives the whole variable domain DSGVTQTPKHLITATGQRVTLRCSPRSGDLSVYWYQQSLDQGLQFLIQYYNGEERAKGNILERFSAQQFPDLHSELNLSSLELGDSALYFCASSQGIVNTGELFFGEGSRLTVL.

The rearrangement uses TRBV5-6 and TRBJ2-1; the D gene is possibly TRBD1 (5 bases). V gave up 4 bases and J gave up 7 bases, with 18 bases separating them. This CDR3 has 15 amino acids. The germline CDR1 and CDR2 sequences are SGHDT and YYEEEE. CDR3 residues: CASSRGLQRRNEQFF. CDR3 sequence (DNA): TGTGCCAGCAGCAGGGGTCTTCAAAGAAGGAATGAGCAGTTCTTC.

This rearrangement joins TRBV28 to TRBJ1-2; 8 bases map to TRBD1. The CDR3 covers 14 residues. The V gene's germline CDR1 is MDHEN and CDR2 SYDVKM. The ends lost 5 bases at V and 4 bases at J; junction bases unmatched: 6. The CDR3 is CASSRDRTLYGYTF. CDR3 DNA: TGTGCCAGCAGTAGGGACAGGACGCTCTATGGCTACACCTTC.

This clone has a single count. The chain uses TRBV6-5 and TRBJ1-2; D might be TRBD1 (6 bases). Germline loops: CDR1 MNHEY, CDR2 SVGAGI. The CDR3 is 15 amino acids. Trimming shortened V by 5 bases and J by 0 bases, and 13 bases separated the two germline ends. The CDR3 loop is CASSLQTGSNYGYTF. The CDR3 DNA reads TGTGCCAGCAGTCTCCAGACAGGTTCTAACTATGGCTACACCTTC.

The chain carries TRBV19 and TRBJ1-2; tentative D call: TRBD1 (6 bases). The V gene lost 6 bases and the J gene lost 4 bases, with 9 bases spanning the gap. The CDR3 totals 12 residues. Germline-derived CDR1 and CDR2 are LNHDA and SQIVND (reference sequence). CDR3 in DNA: TGTGCCAGTAGACAGGGTACCTATGGCTACACCTTC. Residues: CASRQGTYGYTF.

This sequence joins TRBV9 and TRBJ2-7; 9 positions match TRBD1. The CDR3 length is 14 residues. The V gene end was trimmed by 3 bases and the J gene end by 4 bases; junction bases not matched to a gene: 5. Germline CDR1 SGDLS, CDR2 YYNGEE. The CDR3 DNA follows: TGTGCCAGCAGCGCCGGGACAGGGCCTTACGAGCAGTACTTC. Translating it yields CASSAGTGPYEQYF.

This clone is a singleton in its sample. This chain joins TRBV5-6 and TRBJ2-2; tentatively, D is TRBD2 (5 bases). The CDR3 has 16 amino acids. Between the trimmed V and J ends, which lost 1 base and 5 bases, there was a span of 15 bases. CDR1 is SGHDT and CDR2 is YYEEEE in the germline V gene. Here the CDR3 reads CASSLWSGFTTGELFF. CDR3 DNA sequence: TGTGCCAGCAGCTTGTGGAGCGGATTCACAACCGGGGAGCTGTTTTTT.

This chain connects TRBV7-9 to TRBJ2-2; tentatively, D is TRBD1 (7 bases). The CDR3 is 17 residues long. V was trimmed by 5 bases and J by 1 base, leaving 17 bases between them. CDR1 and CDR2 from the germline V gene are SEHNR and FQNEAQ (reference sequence). The CDR3 loop reads CASSALGGTVNTGELFF. The CDR3 nucleotides read TGTGCCAGCAGCGCCCTTGGAGGGACAGTGAACACCGGGGAGCTGTTTTTT. Together with reference TRBV7-9 and TRBJ2-2, the CDR3 gives the full variable domain: DTGVSQNPRHKITKRGQNVTFRCDPISEHNRLYWYRQTLGQGPEFLTYFQNEAQLEKSRLLSDRFSAERPKGSFSTLEIQRTEQGDSAMYLCASSALGGTVNTGELFFGEGSRLTVL.

The chain couples TRBV27 to TRBJ2-3; 9 bases match TRBD1. Germline V gene lookup returns CDR1 MNHEY and CDR2 SMNVEV (reference sequence). J lost 4 bases, V lost 2 bases, and 13 bases had no gene match. The CDR3 spans 18 residues. The CDR3 protein is CASSLLWGGTGRSDTQYF. The DNA for the CDR3 is TGTGCCAGCAGTTTACTATGGGGAGGGACAGGGAGATCAGATACGCAGTATTTT.

This chain links TRBV10-3 with TRBJ1-2; TRBD1 agrees at 8 bases. Losses at the gene ends were 7 bases for V and 4 bases for J; bases not matched to a gene: 8. This CDR3 is built from 14 residues. Germline V gene data show CDR1 as ENHRY and CDR2 as SYGVKD. The CDR3 region has the DNA TGTGCCATCAAGTCCGCTACAGGGGGCTATGGCTACACCTTC. Its protein product is CAIKSATGGYGYTF.

The chain couples TRBV19 to TRBJ1-2; 8 nucleotides match TRBD1. V lost 4 bases, J lost 2 bases, and 6 bases stayed unmatched. This CDR3 has 15 amino acids. Germline lookup yields CDR1 LNHDA and CDR2 SQIVND (reference sequence). The CDR3 protein is CASSTGQGKNYGYTF. The CDR3 DNA reads TGTGCCAGTAGTACCGGACAGGGAAAAAACTATGGCTACACCTTC.